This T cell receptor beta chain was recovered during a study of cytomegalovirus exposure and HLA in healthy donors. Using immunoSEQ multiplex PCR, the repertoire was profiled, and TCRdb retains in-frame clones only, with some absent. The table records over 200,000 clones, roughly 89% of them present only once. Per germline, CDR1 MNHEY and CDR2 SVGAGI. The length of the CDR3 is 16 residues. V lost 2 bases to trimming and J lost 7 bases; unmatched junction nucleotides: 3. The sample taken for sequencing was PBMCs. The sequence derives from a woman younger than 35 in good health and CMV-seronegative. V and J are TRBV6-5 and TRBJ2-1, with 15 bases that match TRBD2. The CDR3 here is CASSYGTSGGRNEQFF. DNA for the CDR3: TGTGCCAGCAGTTACGGGACTAGCGGGGGGCGTAATGAGCAGTTCTTC.